These T cell receptor beta chains were read from a single sample in a study of cytomegalovirus exposure and HLA in healthy donors. The repertoire was sequenced with immunoSEQ multiplex PCR; TCRdb's copy has only in-frame clones and lacks some. The table has roughly 190,000 clones, more than 65% seen once. What was sequenced was PBMCs. The receptors originated from a man between 35 and 55 years old in good health and CMV-seropositive. Each CDR3 is given with its conserved first and last residue. A D gene is named only where the DNA matches it firmly. The listing skips clone size in some rows; elsewhere it reads once, few, many or a size class.

v_gene	j_gene	abundance	d_gene	CDR3aa	CDR3nt
TRBV5-1	TRBJ2-5	-	TRBD1	CASSRDRVGQETQYF	TGCGCCAGCAGCAGGGACAGGGTTGGGCAAGAGACCCAGTACTTC
TRBV9	TRBJ1-1	once	-	CASSDSPVGGVNTEAFF	TGTGCCAGCAGCGACTCACCCGTGGGGGGGGTAAACACTGAAGCTTTCTTT
TRBV7-9	TRBJ1-3	few	TRBD1	CASSPPTGVGNTIYF	TGTGCCAGCAGCCCTCCGACAGGGGTTGGAAACACCATATATTTT
TRBV18	TRBJ2-5	-	TRBD1	CASSPVTGEETQYF	TGTGCCAGCTCACCAGTAACAGGGGAAGAGACCCAGTACTTC
TRBV7-9	TRBJ1-4	few	TRBD1	CASSLGDRVYEKLFF	TGTGCCAGCAGCTTAGGGGACAGGGTTTACGAAAAACTGTTTTTT
TRBV21-1	TRBJ2-7	-	-	CASTPQRGPYEQYF	TGTGCCAGCACGCCCCAGAGGGGGCCCTACGAGCAGTACTTC
TRBV7-3	TRBJ2-1	-	TRBD2	CASNLAGGGSSEQFF	TGTGCCAGCAACCTAGCGGGAGGGGGGTCCAGTGAGCAGTTCTTC
TRBV12-5	TRBJ1-6	once	TRBD1	CASGLQPGQGSSPLHF	TGTGCTAGTGGTTTGCAACCGGGACAGGGGAGCTCACCCCTCCACTTT
TRBV10-3	TRBJ2-7	-	-	CAIRGAGQRIYEQYF	TGTGCCATCAGGGGGGCCGGGCAGAGAATCTACGAGCAGTACTTC
TRBV4-2	TRBJ2-3	-	TRBD1	CASSQIRGQRTDTQYF	TGTGCCAGCAGCCAAATCAGGGGGCAGCGCACAGATACGCAGTATTTT
TRBV5-1	TRBJ1-1	once	-	CASSLNSGTEAFF	TGCGCCAGCAGCTTGAATTCAGGGACTGAAGCTTTCTTT
TRBV7-2	TRBJ2-7	-	-	CASTSLGAREQYF	TGTGCCAGCACCTCCCTGGGAGCTCGGGAGCAGTACTTC
TRBV6-5	TRBJ2-7	-	TRBD2	CASRFGLAGGYEQYF	TGTGCCAGCAGGTTCGGACTAGCGGGAGGCTACGAGCAGTACTTC
TRBV6-6	TRBJ1-5	few	-	CASSYGAYQPQHF	TGTGCCAGCAGTTACGGGGCATATCAGCCCCAGCATTTT
TRBV6-6	TRBJ1-3	-	-	CASSYVQGILGNTIYF	TGTGCCAGCAGTTACGTACAGGGAATACTTGGAAACACCATATATTTT
TRBV10-3	TRBJ2-1	-	TRBD2	CAISEGALADSYNEQFF	TGTGCCATCAGTGAGGGAGCCCTAGCGGATTCCTACAATGAGCAGTTCTTC
TRBV7-9	TRBJ2-4	-	-	CASSTRLAKNIQYF	TGTGCCAGCAGCACCCGACTTGCCAAAAACATTCAGTACTTC
TRBV2	TRBJ2-1	-	-	CASSEQGTSYNEQFF	TGTGCCAGCAGTGAACAGGGTACTTCCTACAATGAGCAGTTCTTC
TRBV7-9	TRBJ2-7	-	TRBD2	CASSERLAAYEQYF	TGTGCCAGCAGCGAACGACTAGCAGCCTACGAGCAGTACTTC
TRBV5-4	TRBJ2-5	-	-	CASSPGGRETQYF	TGTGCCAGCAGCCCCGGGGGACGGGAGACCCAGTACTTC
TRBV18	TRBJ1-1	-	TRBD1	CASSLGTGGMGTEAFF	TGTGCCAGCTCACTAGGGACAGGGGGGATGGGAACTGAAGCTTTCTTT
TRBV2	TRBJ2-2	-	-	CASSGGTLLDGELFF	TGTGCCAGCAGTGGAGGGACTCTCCTAGACGGGGAGCTGTTTTTT
TRBV4-2	TRBJ1-2	-	-	CASSLATGGEDGYTF	TGTGCCAGCAGCCTCGCCACTGGGGGGGAGGATGGCTACACCTTC
TRBV21-1	TRBJ1-4	-	-	CASSKEGPQADEKLFF	TGTGCCAGCAGCAAAGAGGGGCCACAAGCAGATGAAAAACTGTTTTTT
TRBV6-1	TRBJ1-1	-	-	CASSFRVRNTEAFF	TGTGCCAGCAGTTTCCGGGTCCGGAACACTGAAGCTTTCTTT
TRBV18	TRBJ1-4	-	-	CASSRQDTGEKLFF	TGTGCCAGCTCGCGACAGGATACCGGCGAAAAACTGTTTTTT
TRBV5-6	TRBJ2-7	-	TRBD1	CASSLRGQLYEQYF	TGTGCCAGCAGCTTGCGGGGACAGCTCTACGAGCAGTACTTC
TRBV19	TRBJ1-2	-	-	CASSPSIGGGYTF	TGTGCCAGTAGTCCTAGTATTGGAGGCGGCTACACCTTC
TRBV5-4	TRBJ1-1	once	-	CASSLGNPVMNTEAFF	TGTGCCAGCAGCTTGGGTAACCCAGTCATGAACACTGAAGCTTTCTTT
TRBV18	TRBJ2-3	-	TRBD2	CASSLAGTSTDTQYF	TGTGCCAGCTCGTTAGCGGGGACTAGCACAGATACGCAGTATTTT
TRBV2	TRBJ1-1	-	-	CASSVSGMNTEAFF	TGTGCCAGCAGCGTCTCAGGGATGAACACTGAAGCTTTCTTT
TRBV21-1	TRBJ2-7	-	-	CASSERTGTYEQYF	TGTGCCAGCAGCGAACGGACAGGGACCTACGAGCAGTACTTC
TRBV7-8	TRBJ1-1	-	-	CASSPRTENTEAFF	TGTGCCAGCAGCCCCAGGACAGAGAACACTGAAGCTTTCTTT
TRBV4-1	TRBJ2-7	-	TRBD1	CASSQAPGQTYEQYF	TGCGCCAGCAGCCAAGCGCCGGGACAGACCTACGAGCAGTACTTC
TRBV5-1	TRBJ2-5	-	-	CASSDGNWETQYF	TGCGCCAGCAGCGACGGGAACTGGGAGACCCAGTACTTC
TRBV19	TRBJ1-5	-	-	CASSIERGYQPQHF	TGTGCCAGTAGTATAGAGAGGGGGTATCAGCCCCAGCATTTT
TRBV11-3	TRBJ1-5	-	-	CASSLVGHPLSNQPQHF	TGTGCCAGCAGCTTAGTGGGGCACCCTCTTAGCAATCAGCCCCAGCATTTT
TRBV6-5	TRBJ2-3	-	TRBD2	CASSYDAGGGTDTQYF	TGTGCCAGCAGTTACGACGCGGGAGGAGGCACAGATACGCAGTATTTT
TRBV6-5	TRBJ2-6	-	TRBD1	CASSGTGGWANVLTF	TGTGCCAGCAGTGGAACAGGGGGCTGGGCCAACGTCCTGACTTTC
TRBV27	TRBJ1-1	-	-	CASRPPQGRAFF	TGTGCCAGCAGACCCCCCCAGGGTAGGGCTTTCTTT
TRBV29-1	TRBJ1-3	-	-	CSAITAGVAGNTIYF	TGCAGCGCTATTACCGCAGGGGTAGCTGGAAACACCATATATTTT
TRBV6-6	TRBJ2-5	-	-	CASSYFPWRIQETQYF	TGTGCCAGCAGTTATTTCCCGTGGCGGATCCAAGAGACCCAGTACTTC
TRBV5-1	TRBJ1-1	-	-	CASSSGGADTEAFF	TGCGCCAGCAGCTCGGGGGGCGCCGACACTGAAGCTTTCTTT
TRBV13	TRBJ2-7	-	-	CASSLGEKIYEQYF	TGTGCCAGCAGCTTAGGGGAGAAGATCTACGAGCAGTACTTC
TRBV5-4	TRBJ1-2	few	-	CASRPGSRANYGYTF	TGTGCCAGCAGGCCCGGGAGTAGGGCGAACTATGGCTACACCTTC
TRBV7-9	TRBJ1-3	-	-	CASSDSLFSGNTIYF	TGTGCCAGCAGTGACAGTCTCTTCTCTGGAAACACCATATATTTT
TRBV5-6	TRBJ1-5	-	TRBD1	CASSLAATGGDQPQHF	TGTGCCAGCAGCTTGGCCGCGACAGGGGGCGATCAGCCCCAGCATTTT
TRBV6-1	TRBJ2-5	-	TRBD1	CASRQGAGETQYF	TGTGCCAGCAGACAGGGGGCAGGAGAGACCCAGTACTTC
TRBV27	TRBJ1-6	-	-	CASKATADSPLHF	TGTGCCAGCAAGGCCACGGCGGATTCACCCCTCCACTTT
TRBV27	TRBJ1-1	-	TRBD1	CANRTQGAGAFF	TGTGCCAACCGAACACAGGGGGCAGGAGCTTTCTTT
TRBV29-1	TRBJ2-3	once	TRBD2	CSVERVAGGTDTQYF	TGCAGCGTTGAAAGGGTAGCGGGGGGCACAGATACGCAGTATTTT
TRBV2	TRBJ2-3	-	-	CASILRRLTDTQYF	TGTGCCAGCATCCTCCGGCGGCTCACAGATACGCAGTATTTT
TRBV27	TRBJ2-7	-	TRBD2	CASSPYAGGPYEQYF	TGTGCCAGCAGTCCCTATGCGGGGGGACCCTACGAGCAGTACTTC
TRBV5-6	TRBJ2-1	-	TRBD1	CASSLGQYYNEQFF	TGTGCCAGCAGCCTGGGACAGTACTACAATGAGCAGTTCTTC
TRBV28	TRBJ2-7	once	-	CASTLPLPAGYEQYF	TGTGCCAGCACCCTCCCCCTGCCCGCGGGCTACGAGCAGTACTTC
TRBV6-6	TRBJ2-5	-	-	CASSPSRAGTQYF	TGTGCCAGCAGTCCTAGCCGTGCAGGGACCCAGTACTTC
TRBV10-3	TRBJ1-1	-	-	CAISESGGPGNTEAFF	TGTGCCATCAGTGAGTCCGGAGGGCCCGGGAACACTGAAGCTTTCTTT